The 26 T cell receptor beta chains in this list originate from one sample, sequenced in a study of blood T cell repertoires in COVID-19. Libraries were prepared by immunoSEQ multiplex PCR; TCRdb keeps only in-frame clonotypes and omits some of them. Of over 150,000 clones listed, approximately 88% are singletons. The sequenced sample consisted of PBMCs or T cells enriched from blood (not recorded which). The receptors were gathered from a woman aged 18-29 years who had recovered from COVID-19.

This clone was recorded once. The CDR3 loop reads CASSSAQGDTEAFF. The CDR3 DNA is TGTGCCAGCTCATCAGCTCAGGGTGACACTGAAGCTTTCTTT. This sequence joins TRBV18 and TRBJ1-1; D perhaps matches TRBD1 (5 bases). The V gene lost 5 bases and the J gene lost 3 bases, with 13 bases spanning the gap. The V gene's germline CDR1 is KGHSH and CDR2 LQKENI. This CDR3 contains 14 residues. Looking up the rest from reference TRBV18 and TRBJ1-1 gives the full variable domain: NAGVMQNPRHLVRRRGQEARLRCSPMKGHSHVYWYRQLPEEGLKFMVYLQKENIIDESGMPKERFSAEFPKEGPSILRIQQVVRGDSAAYFCASSSAQGDTEAFFGQGTRLTVV.

The chain employs TRBV28 and TRBJ1-2; 7 nucleotides line up with TRBD1. V dropped 6 bases and J dropped 8; count of bases not matched to a gene: 9. Germline V gene lookup returns CDR1 MDHEN and CDR2 SYDVKM. The CDR3 loop spans 13 amino acids. CDR3 in DNA: TGTGCCAGCAGCCACGGACAGGCGAGGGGCTACACCTTC. Amino acids: CASSHGQARGYTF.

This clone was seen once. V gene TRBV19 combines with J gene TRBJ2-5; TRBD2 matches at 9 bases. Per the germline V gene, CDR1 is LNHDA and CDR2 is SQIVND (reference sequence). V shed 4 bases and J 2 bases; nucleotides not matched to a gene: 8. The CDR3 has 16 residues. The CDR3 nucleotides read TGTGCCAGTAGTAGAGTAGCGGGGGTGATACAAGAGACCCAGTACTTC. Its translation is CASSRVAGVIQETQYF.

The chain links TRBV5-1 to TRBJ1-4; D possibly corresponds to TRBD1 (5 bases). The germline gives CDR1 SGHRS, CDR2 YFSETQ. Deletions cut 1 base from V and 4 bases from J, with 11 bases between. The CDR3 length is 15 residues. CDR3 amino acids: CASSLSPGNNEKLFF. The CDR3 nucleotides are TGCGCCAGCAGCTTGTCCCCAGGGAATAATGAAAAACTGTTTTTT. Together with reference TRBV5-1 and TRBJ1-4, the CDR3 gives the full variable domain: KAGVTQTPRYLIKTRGQQVTLSCSPISGHRSVSWYQQTPGQGLQFLFEYFSETQRNKGNFPGRFSGRQFSNSRSEMNVSTLELGDSALYLCASSLSPGNNEKLFFGSGTQLSVL.

This sequence joins TRBV28 and TRBJ1-1; possible D gene TRBD1, 6 bases. There are 12 residues in the CDR3. The V gene's germline CDR1 is MDHEN and CDR2 SYDVKM. Deletions cut 5 bases from V and 4 bases from J, with 8 bases between. CDR3 sequence reads: CASSQQGTEAFF. DNA of the CDR3: TGTGCCAGCAGTCAACAGGGCACTGAAGCTTTCTTT.

The chain uses TRBV2 and TRBJ2-2; D perhaps matches TRBD1 (6 bases). Trimming took off 7 bases at V and 5 bases at J, with 17 bases between the two ends. CDR1 is SNHLY, CDR2 FYNNEI, per germline. The CDR3 extends over 15 amino acids. CDR3 sequence reads: CASIQPDRNTGELFF. The CDR3 nucleotides are TGTGCCAGCATCCAACCGGACAGAAATACCGGGGAGCTGTTTTTT.

The CDR3 is CASSQGPQRSGANVLTF. CDR3 coding DNA: TGCGCCAGCAGCCAAGGGCCACAACGCTCTGGGGCCAACGTCCTGACTTTC. V gene TRBV4-1 combines with J gene TRBJ2-6; D is ambiguous. The CDR3 covers 17 residues. CDR1 and CDR2 from the germline V gene are MGHRA and YSYEKL. Trimming shortened V by 1 base and J by 0 bases, and 10 bases separated the two germline ends.

This clone was seen more than once but under ten times. V usage is TRBV28 and J usage is TRBJ1-5; D remains ambiguous. CDR3 length: 15 amino acids. Trimming removed 2 bases from V and 1 base from J, with 9 bases in between. Germline loops: CDR1 MDHEN, CDR2 SYDVKM. CDR3 protein: CASSLVGGSNQPQHF. DNA for the CDR3: TGTGCCAGCAGTTTAGTAGGAGGCAGCAATCAGCCCCAGCATTTT.

The V and J genes are TRBV28 and TRBJ2-7; D gene unclear. V shed 5 bases and J shed 6 bases, with 11 bases lying between them. Germline loops: CDR1 MDHEN, CDR2 SYDVKM. The CDR3 is 12 amino acids. In nucleotides, the CDR3 is TGTGCCAGCAGTCTCCGCCCCAGCGAGCAGTACTTC. Translation: CASSLRPSEQYF. Based on the CDR3 plus reference TRBV28 and TRBJ2-7, the full variable domain is DVKVTQSSRYLVKRTGEKVFLECVQDMDHENMFWYRQDPGLGLRLIYFSYDVKMKEKGDIPEGYSVSREKKERFSLILESASTNQTSMYLCASSLRPSEQYFGPGTRLTVT.

This sequence joins TRBV18 and TRBJ2-7, with TRBD2 as a possible D gene (6 bases). The V gene's germline CDR1 is KGHSH and CDR2 LQKENI. CDR3 size: 14 residues. V lost 8 bases to trimming and J lost 2 bases, with 16 bases between them. The CDR3 DNA is TGTGCCAGCCTTATAGCGGACGGCCCCTACGAGCAGTACTTC. Amino acids: CASLIADGPYEQYF.

This sequence joins TRBV10-3 and TRBJ2-7, with D maybe TRBD1 (6 bases). V lost 10 bases, J lost 4 bases, and 17 bases lay in between. In germline, CDR1 is ENHRY, CDR2 SYGVKD. The CDR3 loop spans 13 amino acids. The DNA for the CDR3 is TGTGCCACCGAGCCACAACAGGGATACGAGCAGTACTTC. Translating it yields CATEPQQGYEQYF.

This clone was detected a few times. The rearrangement uses TRBV5-1 and TRBJ2-3, with 8 positions matching TRBD1. Looked up from germline, CDR1 is SGHRS and CDR2 is YFSETQ. V lost 4 bases to trimming and J lost 2 bases; unmatched junction nucleotides: 3. The CDR3 extends over 14 amino acids. CDR3 nucleotides: TGCGCCAGCAGCCGGGACAGGTACACAGATACGCAGTATTTT. Protein sequence: CASSRDRYTDTQYF.

V is TRBV19 and J is TRBJ1-2; possible D gene TRBD1, 5 bases. The germline V gene encodes CDR1 LNHDA and CDR2 SQIVND (reference sequence). This CDR3 contains 14 residues. Trimming removed 3 bases from V and 1 base from J, with 9 bases in between. CDR3 loop: CASSMSRDNYGYTF. The DNA of the CDR3 is TGTGCCAGTAGTATGTCCAGGGATAACTATGGCTACACCTTC.

As DNA, the CDR3 is TGTGCCAGCCCGCGTAACCCTTCCACCGGGGAGCTGTTTTTT. Translating it yields CASPRNPSTGELFF. The chain links TRBV6-5 to TRBJ2-2; unclear D gene. Looked up from germline, CDR1 is MNHEY and CDR2 is SVGAGI. V dropped 8 bases and J dropped 4 bases, with 14 bases sitting between them. The length of the CDR3 is 14 residues.

The chain has TRBV2 and TRBJ2-1; D gene ambiguous. Trimming removed 7 bases from V and 6 bases from J, with 13 bases in between. The CDR3 is 13 residues long. The germline gives CDR1 SNHLY, CDR2 FYNNEI. CDR3 sequence reads: CASNEDTINEQFF. DNA of the CDR3: TGTGCCAGCAACGAAGACACAATCAATGAGCAGTTCTTC.

The V gene is TRBV19, the J gene TRBJ2-2; D is perhaps TRBD2 (6 bases). Per the germline V gene, CDR1 is LNHDA and CDR2 is SQIVND (reference sequence). The V and J ends lost 2 bases and 1 base respectively, with 14 bases between them. The CDR3 sequence is 17 residues long. The CDR3 nucleotides read TGTGCCAGTAGTATAAGAGCGGGCAGAATGAACACCGGGGAGCTGTTTTTT. The encoded protein is CASSIRAGRMNTGELFF.

The rearrangement links TRBV4-1 to TRBJ1-1; 7 nucleotides line up with TRBD1. CDR3 size: 16 residues. J was trimmed by 1 base and V by 0 bases; bases with no gene match: 5. Germline CDR1 MGHRA, CDR2 YSYEKL. The CDR3 spells CASSQEARTGNTEAFF. The CDR3, as DNA: TGCGCCAGCAGCCAAGAGGCGAGGACAGGGAACACTGAAGCTTTCTTT.

CDR3 protein: CAITSGRSDTQYF. CDR3 in DNA: TGTGCCATCACTAGCGGGAGGTCAGATACGCAGTATTTT. V is TRBV10-3 and J is TRBJ2-3, with 11 bases lining up with TRBD2. This CDR3 contains 13 residues. Germline V gives CDR1 ENHRY, CDR2 SYGVKD. J gave up 4 bases and V 7 bases, and 1 base lay outside the gene matches.

This clone was seen once. J is TRBJ1-5 and V is TRBV4-2; 10 nucleotides agree with TRBD1. CDR1 is LGHNA, CDR2 YNFKEQ, per germline. With V trimmed by 3 bases and J by 2 bases, 1 base remained unmatched. The CDR3 has 15 amino acids. This chain's CDR3 is CASSQTGGGNQPQHF. CDR3 in DNA: TGTGCCAGCAGCCAGACAGGGGGCGGCAATCAGCCCCAGCATTTT.

V is TRBV11-3 and J is TRBJ2-3; the match to TRBD2 covers 9 bases. CDR1 is SGHNT and CDR2 is YENEEA in the germline V gene. CDR3 length equals 16 residues. V dropped 5 bases and J dropped 4; count of bases not matched to a gene: 10. The chain's CDR3 is CASSTEGRGGPDTQYF. CDR3 in DNA: TGTGCCAGCAGCACTGAAGGGCGGGGGGGCCCAGATACGCAGTATTTT.

The V call is TRBV27, the J call TRBJ2-7, with TRBD1 identical over 7 bases. CDR3 length: 16 amino acids. The germline gives CDR1 MNHEY, CDR2 SMNVEV (reference sequence). The junction had 13 bases not matched to a gene; V was cut back by 6 bases and J by 2 bases. The CDR3 DNA is TGTGCCAGCAGCTACAGGGGTGTGGGCTTGACCTACGAGCAGTACTTC. It is translated as CASSYRGVGLTYEQYF.

This chain uses TRBV27 with TRBJ2-7, with D possibly being TRBD2 (6 bases). The germline V and J ends were trimmed by 5 bases and 6 bases, with 20 bases remaining between them. The germline V gene encodes CDR1 MNHEY and CDR2 SMNVEV (reference sequence). This CDR3 spans 15 amino acids. CDR3 in amino acids: CASSRDFASPLEQYF. For the CDR3, the DNA is TGTGCCAGCAGTAGGGACTTCGCTTCCCCACTCGAGCAGTACTTC.

V and J are TRBV6-6 and TRBJ1-6; TRBD1 agrees at 7 bases. The CDR3 has 13 amino acids. The germline CDR1 and CDR2 sequences are MNHNY and SVGAGI (reference sequence). J lost 9 bases, V lost 6 bases, and 5 bases had no gene match. The DNA for the CDR3 is TGTGCCAGCAGGGGACAGATAACTTCACCCCTCCACTTT. This gives the protein CASRGQITSPLHF.

The chain uses TRBV25-1 and TRBJ1-4; no firm D call. The germline V and J ends were trimmed by 5 bases and 0 bases, with 7 bases remaining between them. Germline loops: CDR1 MGHDK, CDR2 SYGVNS. The CDR3 sequence is 14 residues long. The chain's CDR3 is CASSRSATNEKLFF. In DNA, the CDR3 is TGTGCCAGCAGTCGGAGTGCAACTAATGAAAAACTGTTTTTT. The full variable domain, rest sourced from reference TRBV25-1 and TRBJ1-4, is EADIYQTPRYLVIGTGKKITLECSQTMGHDKMYWYQQDPGMELHLIHYSYGVNSTEKGDLSSESTVSRIRTEHFPLTLESARPSHTSQYLCASSRSATNEKLFFGSGTQLSVL.

This chain links TRBV18 with TRBJ1-4; 7 bases are shared with TRBD1. The V gene end was trimmed by 5 bases and the J gene end by 7 bases; junction bases not matched to a gene: 10. The germline V gene has CDR1 KGHSH and CDR2 LQKENI. The CDR3 sequence is 15 residues long. The CDR3 region is CASSNQGGVGEKLFF. The DNA for the CDR3 is TGTGCCAGCTCAAATCAAGGGGGCGTTGGTGAAAAACTGTTTTTT. The variable domain in full, with the rest retrieved from reference TRBV18 and TRBJ1-4, is NAGVMQNPRHLVRRRGQEARLRCSPMKGHSHVYWYRQLPEEGLKFMVYLQKENIIDESGMPKERFSAEFPKEGPSILRIQQVVRGDSAAYFCASSNQGGVGEKLFFGSGTQLSVL.

The chain links TRBV19 to TRBJ2-1; 10 bases align to TRBD1. Germline-derived CDR1 and CDR2 are LNHDA and SQIVND (reference sequence). V shed 3 bases, J shed 2 bases, and the junction held 4 bases outside the gene matches. This CDR3 contains 16 residues. The CDR3 sequence is CASSIRTGGPYNEQFF. The CDR3 DNA reads as TGTGCCAGTAGTATTCGGACAGGGGGTCCCTACAATGAGCAGTTCTTC.